This T cell receptor (beta chain) was identified in a study of T cell repertoires in cytomegalovirus infection (dated by TCRdb to about 2019). Regarding the research as a whole: The HLA type of each donor mattered for the analysis, because public TCR beta signatures pointed to carriage of CMV infection along with the matching HLA type. General study outcomes and caveats: The ex vivo response was dominated by HLA-C-restricted CMV-specific TCR beta clonotypes, which also provided the single most frequent clonotype in two of eight donors. In both this cohort and an independent approximately 370-donor cohort, the cumulative frequency of public TCR beta family members distinguished carriers of CMV infection plus the relevant HLA type.

Sequencing was carried out with an Illumina HiSeq 1500. In TCRdb, the public reads were trimmed at Q25 with fastp and aligned with MiXCR, with productive beta chains retained. Each record represents a unique CDR3 protein, reported with the most common genes and DNA among its rows. The sample profile shows some 160,000 distinct CDR3 sequences; 15% to 20% of them were found once. The leading ten clones occupy roughly a sixth of the sample. Comment on this clonotype: What antigen it recognizes has not been identified. No quality values exist for individual bases; no much larger clone is one base distant.

The junction carries 17 bases between V and J, which are trimmed by 8 bases and 6 bases respectively. In the germline V gene (reference sequence), CDR1 corresponds to MNHEY and CDR2 to SMNVEV. Reading from cysteine to phenylalanine, the CDR3 counts 13 amino acids. The kept DNA is CDR3 alone, 39 bases in frame from the first base. The chain was built from TRBV27 and TRBJ2-7; a confident D gene designation cannot be given. Sequencing was done on a sample of CD8+ T cells from PBMCs. This TCR derives from a human donor in good health (CMV status not recorded). Some clones in this sample may be carry-over from other donors' samples. The nucleotides read TGTGCCAGCTCTAAGGGCTCGTCTCCCGAGCAGTACTTC. This translates into CASSKGSSPEQYF.